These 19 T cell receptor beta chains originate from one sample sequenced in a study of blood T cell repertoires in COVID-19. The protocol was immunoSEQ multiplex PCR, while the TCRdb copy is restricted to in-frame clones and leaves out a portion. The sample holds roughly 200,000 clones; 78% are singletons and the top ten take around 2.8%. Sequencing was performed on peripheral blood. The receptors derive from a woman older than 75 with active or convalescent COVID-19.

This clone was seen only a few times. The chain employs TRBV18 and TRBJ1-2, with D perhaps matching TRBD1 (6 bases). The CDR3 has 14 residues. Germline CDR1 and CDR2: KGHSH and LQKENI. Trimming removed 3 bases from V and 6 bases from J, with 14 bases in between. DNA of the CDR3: TGTGCCAGCTCACCGGGCAGGGGAGACGATGGCTACACCTTC. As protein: CASSPGRGDDGYTF.

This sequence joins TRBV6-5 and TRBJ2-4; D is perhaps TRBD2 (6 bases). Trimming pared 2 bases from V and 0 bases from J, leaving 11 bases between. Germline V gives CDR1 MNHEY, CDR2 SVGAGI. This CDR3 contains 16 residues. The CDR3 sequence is CASSYGGALAKNIQYF. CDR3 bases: TGTGCCAGCAGTTACGGCGGGGCCCTAGCCAAAAACATTCAGTACTTC.

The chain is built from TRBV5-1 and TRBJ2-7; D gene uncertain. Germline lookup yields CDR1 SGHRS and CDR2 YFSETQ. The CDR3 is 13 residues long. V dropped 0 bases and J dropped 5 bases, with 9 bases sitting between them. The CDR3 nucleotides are TGCGCCAGCAGCTTGGACATATTGAACGAGCAGTACTTC. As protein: CASSLDILNEQYF.

CDR3 loop: CASSQGLTGPGELFF. CDR3 in DNA: TGTGCCAGCAGCCAGGGATTGACAGGGCCCGGGGAGCTGTTTTTT. The chain joins TRBV4-2 to TRBJ2-2; 7 bases agree with TRBD1. Germline trimming cut 3 bases from V and 6 bases from J; bases unmatched to any gene: 7. The CDR3 is 15 amino acids. CDR1 and CDR2 from the germline V gene are LGHNA and YNFKEQ.

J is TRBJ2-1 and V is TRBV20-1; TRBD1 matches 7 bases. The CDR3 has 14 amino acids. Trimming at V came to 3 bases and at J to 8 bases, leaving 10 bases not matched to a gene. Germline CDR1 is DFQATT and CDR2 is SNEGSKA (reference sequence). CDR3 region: CSASEGAPGDEQFF. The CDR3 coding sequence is TGCAGTGCTAGTGAGGGGGCACCCGGGGATGAGCAGTTCTTC.

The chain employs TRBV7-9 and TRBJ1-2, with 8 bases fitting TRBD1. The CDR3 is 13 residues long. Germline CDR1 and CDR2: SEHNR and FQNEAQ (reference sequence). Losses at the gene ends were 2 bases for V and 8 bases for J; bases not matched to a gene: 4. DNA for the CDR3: TGTGCCAGCAGCTTATCAGGGGGCGACGGCTACACCTTC. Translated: CASSLSGGDGYTF.

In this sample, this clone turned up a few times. The DNA of the CDR3 is TGTGCCAGCGTTCAGGGTGTCAATCAGCCCCAGCATTTT. Its protein is CASVQGVNQPQHF. The J gene is TRBJ1-5, the V gene TRBV6-6; tentative D call: TRBD1 (5 bases). V was clipped by 8 bases and J by 3 bases, with 11 bases between them. Germline V gives CDR1 MNHNY, CDR2 SVGAGI (reference sequence). This CDR3 spans 13 amino acids.

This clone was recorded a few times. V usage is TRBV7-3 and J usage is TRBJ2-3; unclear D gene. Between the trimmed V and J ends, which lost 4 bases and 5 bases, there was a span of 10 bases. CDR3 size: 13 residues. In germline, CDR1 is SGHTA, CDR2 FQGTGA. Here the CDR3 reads CASSSLNLDTQYF. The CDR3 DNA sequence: TGTGCCAGCAGCTCCCTTAATCTAGATACGCAGTATTTT.

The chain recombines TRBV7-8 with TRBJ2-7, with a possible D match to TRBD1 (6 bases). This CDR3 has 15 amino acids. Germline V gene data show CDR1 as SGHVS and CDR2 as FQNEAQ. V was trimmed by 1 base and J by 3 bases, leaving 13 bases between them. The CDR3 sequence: CASSLGTGMSYEQYF. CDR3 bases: TGTGCCAGCAGCTTAGGTACAGGGATGAGCTACGAGCAGTACTTC.

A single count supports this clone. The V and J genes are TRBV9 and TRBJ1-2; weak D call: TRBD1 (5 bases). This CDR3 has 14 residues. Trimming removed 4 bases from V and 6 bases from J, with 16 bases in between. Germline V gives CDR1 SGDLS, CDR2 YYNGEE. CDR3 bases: TGTGCCAGCAGCACCCGGTCCCGGGGGGATGGCTACACCTTC. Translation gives CASSTRSRGDGYTF.

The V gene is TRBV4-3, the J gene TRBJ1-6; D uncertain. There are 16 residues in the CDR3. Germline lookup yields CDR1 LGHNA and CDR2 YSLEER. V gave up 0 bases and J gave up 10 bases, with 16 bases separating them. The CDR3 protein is CASSQEATPPHSPLHF. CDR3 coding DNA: TGCGCCAGCAGCCAAGAGGCAACCCCTCCTCACTCACCCCTCCACTTT.

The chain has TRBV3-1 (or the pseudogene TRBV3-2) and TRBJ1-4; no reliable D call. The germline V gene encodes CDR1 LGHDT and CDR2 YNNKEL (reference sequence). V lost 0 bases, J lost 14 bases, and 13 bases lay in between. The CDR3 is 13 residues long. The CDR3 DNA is TGTGCCAGCAGCCAAGATCTCGCCTTGGGCCTGTTTTTT. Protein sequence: CASSQDLALGLFF.

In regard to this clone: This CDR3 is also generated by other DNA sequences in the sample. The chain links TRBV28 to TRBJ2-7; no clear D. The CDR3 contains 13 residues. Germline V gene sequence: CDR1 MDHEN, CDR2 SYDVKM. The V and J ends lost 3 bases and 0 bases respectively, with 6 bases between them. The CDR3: CASSFLSSYEQYF. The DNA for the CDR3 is TGTGCCAGCAGTTTTCTGAGCTCCTACGAGCAGTACTTC.

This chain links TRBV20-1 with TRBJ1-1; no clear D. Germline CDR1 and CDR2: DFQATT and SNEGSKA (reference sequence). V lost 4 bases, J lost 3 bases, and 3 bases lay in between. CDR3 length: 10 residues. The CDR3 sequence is CSATYTEAFF. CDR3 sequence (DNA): TGCAGTGCTACGTACACTGAAGCTTTCTTT.

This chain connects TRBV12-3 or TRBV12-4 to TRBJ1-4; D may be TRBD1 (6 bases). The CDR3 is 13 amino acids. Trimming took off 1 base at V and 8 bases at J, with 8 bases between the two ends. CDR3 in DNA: TGTGCCAGCAGTTTAGACAGGGTCGAAAAACTGTTTTTT. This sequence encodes CASSLDRVEKLFF.

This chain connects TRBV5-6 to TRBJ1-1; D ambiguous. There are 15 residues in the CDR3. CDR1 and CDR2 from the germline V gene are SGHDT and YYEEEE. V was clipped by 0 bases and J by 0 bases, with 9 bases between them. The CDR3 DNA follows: TGTGCCAGCAGCTTGGGGACTGAAATGAACACTGAAGCTTTCTTT. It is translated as CASSLGTEMNTEAFF.

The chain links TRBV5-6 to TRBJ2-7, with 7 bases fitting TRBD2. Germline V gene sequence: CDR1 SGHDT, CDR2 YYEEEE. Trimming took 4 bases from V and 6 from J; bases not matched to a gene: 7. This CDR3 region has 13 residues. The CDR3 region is CASSLPAGFEQYF. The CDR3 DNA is TGTGCCAGCAGCCTCCCAGCGGGGTTCGAGCAGTACTTC.

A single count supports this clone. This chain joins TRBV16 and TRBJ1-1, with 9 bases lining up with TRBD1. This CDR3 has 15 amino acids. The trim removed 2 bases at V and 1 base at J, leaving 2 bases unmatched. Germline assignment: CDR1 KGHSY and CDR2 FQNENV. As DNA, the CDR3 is TGTGCCAGCAGCCAAACGGGACAGGGGAACACTGAAGCTTTCTTT. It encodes CASSQTGQGNTEAFF.

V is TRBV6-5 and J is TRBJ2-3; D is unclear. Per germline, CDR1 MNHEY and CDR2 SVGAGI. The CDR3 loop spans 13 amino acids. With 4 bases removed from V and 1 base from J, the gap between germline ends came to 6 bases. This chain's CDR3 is CASSSVRTDTQYF. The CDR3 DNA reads TGTGCCAGCAGTTCAGTTCGCACAGATACGCAGTATTTT.